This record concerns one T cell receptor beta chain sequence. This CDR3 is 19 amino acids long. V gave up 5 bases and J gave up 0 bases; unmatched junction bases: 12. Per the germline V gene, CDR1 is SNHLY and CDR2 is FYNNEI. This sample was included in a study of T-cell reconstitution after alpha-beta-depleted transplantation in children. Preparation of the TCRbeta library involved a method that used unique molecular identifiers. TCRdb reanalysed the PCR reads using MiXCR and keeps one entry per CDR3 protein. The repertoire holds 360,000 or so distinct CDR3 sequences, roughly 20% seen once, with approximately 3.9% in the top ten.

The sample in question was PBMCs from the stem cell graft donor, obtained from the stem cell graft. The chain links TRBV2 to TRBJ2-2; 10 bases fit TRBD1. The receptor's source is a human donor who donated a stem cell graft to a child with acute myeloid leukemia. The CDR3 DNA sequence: TGTGCCAGCAGTCTCCGGGACAGGGGAATACTTTCGAACACCGGGGAGCTGTTTTTT. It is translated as CASSLRDRGILSNTGELFF.